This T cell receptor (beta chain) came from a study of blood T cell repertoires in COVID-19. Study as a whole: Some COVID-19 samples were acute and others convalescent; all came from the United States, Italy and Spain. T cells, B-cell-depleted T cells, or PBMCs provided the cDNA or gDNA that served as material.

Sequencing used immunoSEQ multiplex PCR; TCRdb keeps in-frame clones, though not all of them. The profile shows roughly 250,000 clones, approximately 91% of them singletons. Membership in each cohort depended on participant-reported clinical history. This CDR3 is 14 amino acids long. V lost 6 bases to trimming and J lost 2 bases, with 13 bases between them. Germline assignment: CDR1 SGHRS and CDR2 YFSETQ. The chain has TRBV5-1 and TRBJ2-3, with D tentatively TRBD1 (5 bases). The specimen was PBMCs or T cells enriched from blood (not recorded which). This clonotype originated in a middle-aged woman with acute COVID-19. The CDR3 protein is CASMTQGNTDTQYF. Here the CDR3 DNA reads TGCGCCAGCATGACCCAGGGAAACACAGATACGCAGTATTTT.